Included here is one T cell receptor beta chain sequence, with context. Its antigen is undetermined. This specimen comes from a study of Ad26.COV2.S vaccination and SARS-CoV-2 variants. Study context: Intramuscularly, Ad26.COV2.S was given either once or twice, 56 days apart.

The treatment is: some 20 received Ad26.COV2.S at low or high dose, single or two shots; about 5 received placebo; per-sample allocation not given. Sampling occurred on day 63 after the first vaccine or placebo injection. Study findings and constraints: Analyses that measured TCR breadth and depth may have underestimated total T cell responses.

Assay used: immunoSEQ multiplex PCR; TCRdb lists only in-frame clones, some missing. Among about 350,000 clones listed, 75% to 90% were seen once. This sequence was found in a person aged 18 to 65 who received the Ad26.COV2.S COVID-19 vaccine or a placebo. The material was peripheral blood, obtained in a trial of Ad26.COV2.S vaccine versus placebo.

The CDR3 DNA reads as TGTGCCAGCAGCTTAGGGGGACTACAGAATGAGCAGTTCTTC. Its protein is CASSLGGLQNEQFF. The chain links TRBV7-8 to TRBJ2-1, with 7 bases fitting TRBD2. The trim removed 1 base at V and 7 bases at J, leaving 4 bases unmatched. CDR1 is SGHVS, CDR2 FQNEAQ, per germline. The CDR3 is made up of 14 amino acids.